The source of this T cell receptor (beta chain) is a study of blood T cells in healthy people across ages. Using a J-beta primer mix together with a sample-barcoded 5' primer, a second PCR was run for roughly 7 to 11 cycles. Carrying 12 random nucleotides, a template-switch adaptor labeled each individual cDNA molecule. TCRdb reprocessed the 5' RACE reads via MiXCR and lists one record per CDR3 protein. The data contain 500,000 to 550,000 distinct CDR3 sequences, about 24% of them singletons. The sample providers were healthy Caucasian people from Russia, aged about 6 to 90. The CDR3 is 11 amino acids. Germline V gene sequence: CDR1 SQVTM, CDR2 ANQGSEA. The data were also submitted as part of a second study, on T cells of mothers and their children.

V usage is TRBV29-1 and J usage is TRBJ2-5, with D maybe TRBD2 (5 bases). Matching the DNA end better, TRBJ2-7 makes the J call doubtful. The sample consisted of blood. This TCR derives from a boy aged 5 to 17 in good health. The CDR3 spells CSVGFGDEQYF. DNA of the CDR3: TGCAGCGTCGGGTTCGGGGACGAGCAGTACTTC.